This T cell receptor beta chain was captured by sequencing in a study of cytomegalovirus exposure and HLA in healthy donors. In the study overall: Among a few hundred genotyped donors, around 82% fell in the Caucasian-associated ancestry cluster.

This CDR3 has 12 residues. Trimming took off 5 bases at V and 7 bases at J, with 11 bases between the two ends. Germline CDR1 is ENHRY and CDR2 is SYGVKD. Concerning this clone: Its cognate antigen is unknown.

Study-wide results and caveats: Reportedly, cytomegalovirus status was diagnosed with high sensitivity and specificity. The authors enumerated 150 to 200 TCR beta chains as linked to cytomegalovirus.

PCR was performed using 60 Vbeta and 13 Jbeta primers. The table came from immunoSEQ multiplex PCR; TCRdb's copy has only in-frame clones and leaves some out. The table records around 160,000 clones, over 80% of them present only once. The source material was PBMCs. This TCR was sampled from a woman aged 18-29 years in good health and CMV-seronegative. This chain uses TRBV10-3 with TRBJ1-1; no clear D gene. Here the CDR3 DNA reads TGTGCCATCAGTCCTTCTACTGGTGAAGCTTTCTTT. Residues: CAISPSTGEAFF.